This TCR beta chain derives from a study of T cell responses to AZD1222 COVID-19 vaccine. General study findings and limits: Just six AZD1222 recipients tested seropositive at baseline.

On this clone: The antigen remains unidentified.

Germline loops: CDR1 SEHNR, CDR2 FQNEAQ (reference sequence). V was cut by 2 bases and J by 8 bases, with 12 bases left in between. The CDR3 is 14 amino acids. This table comes from immunoSEQ multiplex PCR, and its TCRdb copy is limited to in-frame clones, with some not included. The data show 150,000 to 200,000 clones, around 89% seen once. The TCR comes from an adult in good health. The chain combines TRBV7-9 with TRBJ1-4; a possible D gene is TRBD1 (5 bases). This sample comprised peripheral blood, obtained on day 0 of AZD1222 vaccination. CDR3 loop: CASSLQGLGEKLFF. The CDR3 DNA reads TGTGCCAGCAGCTTACAGGGCCTTGGGGAAAAACTGTTTTTT.